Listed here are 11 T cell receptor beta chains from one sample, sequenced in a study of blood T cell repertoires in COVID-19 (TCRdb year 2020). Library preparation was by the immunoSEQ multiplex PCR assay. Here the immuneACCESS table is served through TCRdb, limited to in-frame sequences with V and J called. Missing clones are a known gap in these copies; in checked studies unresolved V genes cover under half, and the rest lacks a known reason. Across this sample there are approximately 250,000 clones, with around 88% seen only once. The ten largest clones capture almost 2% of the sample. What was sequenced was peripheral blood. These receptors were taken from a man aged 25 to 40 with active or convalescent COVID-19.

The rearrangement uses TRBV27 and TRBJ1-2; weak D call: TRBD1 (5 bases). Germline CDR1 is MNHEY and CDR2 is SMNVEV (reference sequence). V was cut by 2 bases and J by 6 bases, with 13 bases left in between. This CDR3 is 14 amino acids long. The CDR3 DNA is TGTGCCAGCAGTTTAGCGGCAGGGTTTGATGGCTACACCTTC. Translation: CASSLAAGFDGYTF.

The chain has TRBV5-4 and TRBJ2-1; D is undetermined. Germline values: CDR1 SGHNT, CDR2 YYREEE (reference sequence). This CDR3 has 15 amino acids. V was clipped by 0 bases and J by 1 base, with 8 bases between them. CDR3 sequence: CASSLAGRSYNEQFF. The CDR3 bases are TGTGCCAGCAGCTTGGCTGGCAGATCCTACAATGAGCAGTTCTTC.

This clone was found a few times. The CDR3 sequence is CASSLVLLAGGNEQFF. As DNA, the CDR3 is TGTGCCAGCAGCTTAGTTTTGCTAGCGGGGGGCAATGAGCAGTTCTTC. V is TRBV7-8 and J is TRBJ2-1; 11 bases are shared with TRBD2. V gave up 1 base and J gave up 6 bases; unmatched junction bases: 5. The germline CDR1 and CDR2 sequences are SGHVS and FQNEAQ. This CDR3 comprises 16 residues.

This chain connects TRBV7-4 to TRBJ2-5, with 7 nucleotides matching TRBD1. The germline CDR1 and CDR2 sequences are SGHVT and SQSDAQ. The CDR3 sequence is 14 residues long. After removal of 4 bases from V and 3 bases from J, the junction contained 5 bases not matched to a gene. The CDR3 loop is CASSSTGLKETQYF. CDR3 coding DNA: TGTGCCAGCAGCTCGACAGGGCTCAAAGAGACCCAGTACTTC. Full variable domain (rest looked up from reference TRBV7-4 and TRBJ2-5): GAGVSQSPRYKVAKRGRDVALRCDSISGHVTLYWYRQTLGQGSEVLTYSQSDAQRDKSGRPSGRFSAERPERSVSTLKIQRTEQGDSAVYLCASSSTGLKETQYFGPGTRLLVL.

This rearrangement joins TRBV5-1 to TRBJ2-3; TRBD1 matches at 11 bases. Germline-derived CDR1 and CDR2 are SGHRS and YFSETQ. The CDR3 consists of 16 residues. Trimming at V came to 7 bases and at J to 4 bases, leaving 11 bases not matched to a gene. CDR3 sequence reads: CASRDRDRGAADTQYF. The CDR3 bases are TGCGCCAGCCGCGACCGGGACAGGGGGGCGGCAGATACGCAGTATTTT.

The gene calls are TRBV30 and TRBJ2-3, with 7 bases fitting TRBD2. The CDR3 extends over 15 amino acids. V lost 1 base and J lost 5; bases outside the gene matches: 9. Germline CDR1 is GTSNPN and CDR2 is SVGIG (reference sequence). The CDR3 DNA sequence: TGTGCCTGGAGTGGGGACTACCTCGCGGGAGATACGCAGTATTTT. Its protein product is CAWSGDYLAGDTQYF. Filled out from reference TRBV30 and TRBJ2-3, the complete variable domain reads SQTIHQWPATLVQPVGSPLSLECTVEGTSNPNLYWYRQAAGRGLQLLFYSVGIGQISSEVPQNLSASRPQDRQFILSSKKLLLSDSGFYLCAWSGDYLAGDTQYFGPGTRLTVL.

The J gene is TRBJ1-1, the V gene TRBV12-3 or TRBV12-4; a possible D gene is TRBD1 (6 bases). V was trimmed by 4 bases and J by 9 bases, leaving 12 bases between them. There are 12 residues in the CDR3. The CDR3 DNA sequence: TGTGCCAGCAGTTCTCGACAGGTCCAAGCTTTCTTT. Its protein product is CASSSRQVQAFF.

The CDR3 sequence: CASSDMTGGNLRYTF. In nucleotides, the CDR3 is TGTGCCAGCAGTGACATGACAGGGGGCAATCTGCGCTACACCTTC. The chain joins TRBV2 to TRBJ1-2, with TRBD1 matching over 10 bases. Losses at the gene ends were 3 bases for V and 9 bases for J; bases not matched to a gene: 10. Germline CDR1 SNHLY, CDR2 FYNNEI. The CDR3 is 15 residues long.

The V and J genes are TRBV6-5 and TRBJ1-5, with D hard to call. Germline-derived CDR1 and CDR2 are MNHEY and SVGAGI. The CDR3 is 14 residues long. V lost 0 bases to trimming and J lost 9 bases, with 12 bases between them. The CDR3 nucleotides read TGTGCCAGCAGTTACTCGACGGAGGTCACGCCCCAGCATTTT. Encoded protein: CASSYSTEVTPQHF.

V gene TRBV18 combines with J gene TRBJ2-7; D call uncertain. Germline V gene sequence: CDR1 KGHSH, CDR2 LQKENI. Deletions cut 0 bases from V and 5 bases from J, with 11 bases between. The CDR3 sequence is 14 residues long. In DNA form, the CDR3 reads TGTGCCAGCTCACCACCCACAGCCCCTCACGAGCAGTACTTC. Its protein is CASSPPTAPHEQYF.

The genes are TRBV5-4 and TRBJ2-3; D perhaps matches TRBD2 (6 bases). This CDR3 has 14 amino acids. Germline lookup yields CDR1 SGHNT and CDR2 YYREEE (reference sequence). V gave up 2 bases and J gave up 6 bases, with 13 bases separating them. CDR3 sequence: CASSFVQEGDTQYF. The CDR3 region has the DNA TGTGCCAGCAGCTTTGTTCAGGAGGGGGATACGCAGTATTTT.